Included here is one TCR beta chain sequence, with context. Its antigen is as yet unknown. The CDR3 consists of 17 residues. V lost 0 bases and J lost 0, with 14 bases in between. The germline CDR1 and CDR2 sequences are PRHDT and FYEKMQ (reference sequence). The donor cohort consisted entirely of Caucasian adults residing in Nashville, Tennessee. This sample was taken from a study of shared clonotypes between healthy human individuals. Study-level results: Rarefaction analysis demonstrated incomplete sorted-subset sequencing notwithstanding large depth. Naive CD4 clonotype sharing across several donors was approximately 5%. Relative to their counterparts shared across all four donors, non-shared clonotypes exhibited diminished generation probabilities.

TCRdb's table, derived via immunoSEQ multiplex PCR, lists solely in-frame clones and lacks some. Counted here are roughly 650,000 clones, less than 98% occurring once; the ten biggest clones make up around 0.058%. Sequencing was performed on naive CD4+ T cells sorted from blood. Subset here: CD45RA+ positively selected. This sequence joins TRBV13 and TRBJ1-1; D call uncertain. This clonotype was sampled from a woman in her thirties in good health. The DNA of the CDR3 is TGTGCCAGCAGCTTAGGACACCTGGAGATTTTGAACACTGAAGCTTTCTTT. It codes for CASSLGHLEILNTEAFF.